This T cell receptor (beta chain) comes out of a study of response to subunit inactivated influenza vaccine. Study-wide findings and caveats: The study's authors posited that every seasonal influenza vaccination enlists few new T cells.

TCRdb re-derived calls from the RT-PCR reads in MiXCR, one entry per CDR3 protein. The sample carries 200,000 to 250,000 distinct CDR3 sequences, 9.5% to 15% recorded once. Of note for this clonotype: Its antigen is unidentified. This may be a read error, as it is one base from a much larger clone.

There are 13 residues in the CDR3. Per germline, CDR1 MNHEY and CDR2 SMNVEV (reference sequence). The sequence was obtained from a man aged 45 to 65 who received an inactivated influenza vaccine. Source: non-naive T cells sorted from PBMCs, taken roughly 15 days before vaccination. This chain joins TRBV27 and TRBJ2-1, with 9 bases identical to TRBD2. The CDR3 loop is CASSSGLANEQLF. In nucleotides, the CDR3 is TGTGCCAGCAGTTCTGGACTAGCGAATGAGCAGTTATTC.